The T cell receptor (beta chain) described here comes from a study of cytomegalovirus exposure and HLA in healthy donors (dated by TCRdb to about 2017). Broadly, across the study: According to an earlier analysis of around 600 of the donors, roughly 180 million T cells yielded 117 million unique TCR beta sequences and 276 Gb of sequence data. An early release that covered roughly 600 HLA-typed donors contained approximately 300 gigabases of sequencing data and 85 million to 100 million unique TCR sequences. Among the approximately 400 genotyped donors, approximately 82% belonged to the genetic ancestry cluster associated with self-reported Caucasian donors. The study aimed to test whether cataloging public T cell receptors could reveal signatures of past pathogen exposure. The study profiled the T cell repertoires of 550 to 700 subjects by immunosequencing and related them to cytomegalovirus serostatus. In addition to the first cohort of 666 subjects, a separate validation cohort of 100 to 150 different subjects was used. To predict cytomegalovirus infection status, the study brought together high-throughput TCR immunosequencing, statistical association of individual TCRs with disease status, and machine learning. A later analysis re-examined previously published TCR beta repertoires from roughly 650 donors and added high-resolution HLA genotyping to investigate patterns of TCR occurrence. Rather than using new phenotypic data, the later analysis identified candidate immune exposures from TCR beta sequences and from how often those sequences occurred across donors. In an earlier analysis of 550 to 700 of the donors, high-throughput TCR beta sequencing was used to judge whether each TCR beta V gene segment behaved as functional or pseudogenic. Donor age, sex, ethnicity and CMV serostatus were collected together with the repertoire data. A later genetic analysis used genome-wide SNP genotypes for about 65% of the 666 donors, treating that subset as a discovery cohort. All discovery cohort repertoires had been generated using a single sequencing platform. Class I and class II HLA loci were covered by the typing at four-digit resolution. The number of donors typed differed by locus, with about 620-630 for A, B, C, DRB1 and DQB1, about 500 for DQA1, 600 to 610 for DPA1, and around 430 for DPB1. Several DR-DQ haplotypes were handled as single units for association and clustering because linkage in the cohort was strong. Among a few hundred genotyped donors of the cohort, an average of about 240,000 unique TCR beta nucleotide sequences were sequenced per donor, approximately 20% of them non-productive.

In total, 600 or so healthy bone marrow donors made up the cohort. At the time of sampling, every cohort member was nominally healthy, though immune exposures that went unrecorded were likely present. The donor was CMV seropositive and belonged to the group of about 290 seropositive cohort members. A peripheral blood sample was collected from each donor, and TCR beta sequencing was performed on peripheral blood mononuclear cells. The Qiagen DNeasy Blood Extraction Kit was used to extract genomic DNA from the blood cell samples. Reading the germline V gene gives CDR1 MNHNS and CDR2 SASEGT. Counted from cysteine to phenylalanine, this CDR3 has 16 amino acids. The entry retains the CDR3 DNA only, 48 bases that are in frame from base 1. Trimming takes 2 bases off V and 4 bases off J; junction bases not matched to a gene: 7. What the authors observed across the whole study: According to a later analysis, TCR association rates differed among HLA loci, with DRB1 alleles showing the most associated TCRs and HLA-C alleles showing the fewest. Roughly uniform sequencing depth across donors was assumed in presence/absence analyses, although this assumption may not hold. A cluster of highly shared sequence variants was judged likely to represent a technical artifact of the sequencing pipeline. Compared with equally common non-associated chains, HLA-associated TCR beta chains in a later analysis were more clonally expanded and had lower generation probabilities. In an earlier analysis of some 540 of the donors, most TCR beta V segments appeared in productive rearrangements about 90% or about 30% of the time, broadly matching IMGT annotations. Strong co-occurrence of HLA alleles, especially DR and DQ, made assigning TCR associations to individual alleles difficult. While some public TCRs were present in many individuals, most TCR sequences turned up only very rarely across donors. Immune exposure information for the cohort was limited to CMV serostatus. According to a later analysis, most CMV-associated TCR beta chains appeared to be HLA-restricted, and the HLA associations seemed to be driven largely by CMV exposure. A few of the identified cytomegalovirus-associated TCR beta chains were confirmed in vitro to be specific for cytomegalovirus antigens. The study gave a list of some 150 TCR beta chains associated with cytomegalovirus. Some IMGT-functional V segments, including TRBV6-2 and TRBV6-3, could not be distinguished by the 87-base-pair reads and were therefore excluded. It was suggested by the authors that the approach could potentially be generalized to other disease states and immunological phenotypes. Several of the top co-occurrence clusters appeared to be linked to parvovirus B19, influenza, CMV and Epstein-Barr virus, according to a later analysis. A further reported finding was that TCR beta sequences accurately predicted the HLA-A and HLA-B alleles for most subjects in the first cohort. Correlated functional status among segregating V segments might reflect linkage disequilibrium, but an unknown experimental factor could not be ruled out. Approximately 18 rarely observed V segments, including chromosome 9 orphons, were excluded from the earlier analysis of some 590 of the donors because counts were too low. The classifier was reported to diagnose cytomegalovirus status with high specificity and sensitivity in both the original cohort and the validation cohort. A later genetic analysis associated a missense DCLRE1C variant with V-gene and J-gene trimming of TCR beta chains, and an independent cohort replicated the association. Because HLA typing was missing for some donors at each locus, association tests included only the typed subset. According to a later genetic analysis, donors in an Asian-associated ancestry cluster had fewer N-insertions in productive TCRs than the roughly 700-donor mean. Only TCR beta chains were sequenced in this cohort, and the absence of alpha or paired-chain data limited detectable features. A later analysis associated 16,951 TCR beta sequences with specific HLA alleles at a false discovery rate of 0.05.

Comments on this clone: There is no known antigen for this receptor. Per-base qualities were not stored, and no clone one base away is much larger.

Receptor amplification or capture employed the immunoSEQ multiplex PCR assay. For the multiplex PCR, a mixture combining 60 forward primers for TCR Vbeta segments and 13 reverse primers for TCR Jbeta segments was used. Amplification of the CDR3 region of rearranged TCR beta genes was performed with a multiplex PCR assay on genomic DNA. Amplified TCR beta libraries were sequenced as 87-base-pair reads on the Illumina HiSeq System. The study's own analysis went as follows. Across the roughly 670 repertoires, a later analysis counted tens of millions of unique TCR beta chains, 9.5 million to 13 million of which were shared by at least two donors. A nearest-neighbor algorithm error-corrected the raw reads and collapsed the reads into unique sequences, merging closely related sequences to remove PCR and sequencing errors. Alignment of CDR3 sequences to IMGT reference sequences was used to assign V, D and J gene segments. For a sequence to be retained, a match of at least six nucleotides to both a V gene segment and a J gene segment was required. A rearrangement counted as productive if the CDR3 had no stop codons and remained in frame with V and J, and every other rearrangement counted as non-productive. Following IMGT convention, CDR3 was defined as the stretch from the second conserved V-encoded cysteine up to the conserved J-encoded phenylalanine. The earlier analysis of more than 450 of the donors excluded sequences that lacked an unambiguous match to a single V gene segment. An earlier analysis of a few hundred of the donors called V segments functional above 56.7% productive rearrangements and segregating when the between-donor standard deviation exceeded 5%. To diagnose cytomegalovirus status from the catalog of TCR beta chain sequences, a statistical classification framework was built. In a later analysis, TCR nucleotide sequences were compared against IMGT/GENE-DB human TR gene sequences so that V and J genes could be assigned. In a later analysis, CDR3 sequences and most-parsimonious VDJ recombination scenarios were assigned using the TCRdist pipeline. In a later analysis, every TCR beta chain was defined by the combination of its CDR3 amino acid sequence and its V-gene family, and reads without a unique V-gene family were dropped. In a later analysis, around 600 highly shared, low-generation-probability nucleotide sequences were removed to address suspected cross-contamination and a sequencing artifact. In a later analysis, a clonal expansion index for each public chain was calculated from normalized within-repertoire ranks of inferred template counts. A later analysis computed generation probabilities with a VDJ recombination model fitted to out-of-frame rearrangements, and checked the results against IGoR. Hypergeometric tests were used in a later analysis to score TCR-TCR, TCR-HLA and TCR-CMV co-occurrence, with a repertoire-size bias correction applied to the TCR pairs. In a later analysis, false discovery rates were estimated by permuting HLA or CMV assignments 20 times. In a later analysis, co-occurring TCRs were grouped with DBSCAN, and TCRdist sequence similarity was added when clustering was performed within HLA-allele-positive subsets. Co-occurrence clustering excluded repertoires with fewer than 30,000 or more than 120,000 public chains, plus five with anomalous nucleotide sharing. The source is immuneACCESS, and TCRdb retained only in-frame sequences with V and J called. Part of the clones is not carried over; for the studies checked, unresolved V genes explain less than half of this, and the remainder is unexplained. The V and J calls and clone size come from that table; D and trimming were worked out from the DNA. This sample has fewer than 250,000 clones in its table, and over 65% of those were observed once. The ten largest clones capture 3.4% of the sample.

The chain employs TRBV6-1 and TRBJ2-3; TRBD2 agrees with 9 junctional bases. This clonotype originated in a man aged 35 to 55 in good health and CMV-seropositive. Sequencing used PBMCs. The CDR3 reads as follows: CASSEQASGNADTQYF. The sequenced DNA: TGTGCCAGCAGTGAACAGGCTAGCGGGAATGCAGATACGCAGTATTTT.